Listed here are 23 T cell receptor beta chains from one sample, sequenced in a study of memory CD4+ T cells and cytomegalovirus serostatus. The table came from immunoSEQ multiplex PCR; TCRdb's copy has only in-frame clones and leaves some out. This table has under 80,000 clones, around 80% appearing once. The sort gate was single viable CD3+CD4+CD8-CD45RO+ cells for memory CD4+ T cells. Source material: memory CD4+ T cells from blood. The receptors originated from an adult in good health and CMV-seropositive.

The chain uses TRBV25-1 and TRBJ1-3, with 7 positions matching TRBD1. The germline CDR1 and CDR2 sequences are MGHDK and SYGVNS. The CDR3 totals 16 residues. The V and J ends lost 5 bases and 0 bases, in that order; junction bases with no gene match: 7. The CDR3 protein is CASSPLDRASGNTIYF. CDR3 in DNA: TGTGCCAGCAGTCCCCTAGACAGGGCCTCTGGAAACACCATATATTTT.

The chain uses TRBV30 and TRBJ1-3; D not resolved. Germline V CDR1 and CDR2: GTSNPN, SVGIG (reference sequence). The CDR3 has 12 amino acids. Trimming removed 4 bases from V and 0 bases from J, with 4 bases in between. CDR3 nucleotides: TGTGCCTGGAAGAGCTCTGGAAACACCATATATTTT. Its protein is CAWKSSGNTIYF. The complete variable domain, with remaining parts taken from reference TRBV30 and TRBJ1-3, reads SQTIHQWPATLVQPVGSPLSLECTVEGTSNPNLYWYRQAAGRGLQLLFYSVGIGQISSEVPQNLSASRPQDRQFILSSKKLLLSDSGFYLCAWKSSGNTIYFGEGSWLTVV.

The chain recombines TRBV2 with TRBJ1-3; no firm D call. V gave up 5 bases and J gave up 2 bases, with 13 bases separating them. Germline V gene data show CDR1 as SNHLY and CDR2 as FYNNEI. There are 15 residues in the CDR3. CDR3 bases: TGTGCCAGCAGTAAATCACAGATCCCTGGAAACACCATATATTTT. It is translated as CASSKSQIPGNTIYF.

The chain is built from TRBV9 and TRBJ1-2, with a tentative D call TRBD1 (6 bases). Germline V gives CDR1 SGDLS, CDR2 YYNGEE. Trimming took 2 bases from V and 7 from J, leaving 12 bases between them. This CDR3 spans 13 amino acids. CDR3: CASSVGGASGYTF. The CDR3 bases are TGTGCCAGCAGCGTGGGGGGGGCGAGTGGCTACACCTTC.

A single count supports this clone. V and J are TRBV4-1 and TRBJ2-7, with 12 bases fitting TRBD2. The germline gives CDR1 MGHRA, CDR2 YSYEKL. With V trimmed by 1 base and J by 6 bases, 4 bases remained unmatched. There are 15 residues in the CDR3. The CDR3 here is CASSQGLAGVGEQYV. DNA for the CDR3: TGCGCCAGCAGCCAAGGACTAGCGGGAGTGGGCGAGCAGTACGTC.

The genes are TRBV28 and TRBJ1-5; a possible D gene is TRBD1 (5 bases). V was pared by 5 bases and J by 0 bases, with 20 bases between. CDR1 is MDHEN and CDR2 is SYDVKM in the germline V gene. The CDR3 sequence is 18 residues long. This chain's CDR3 is CASSPMGGGTNSNQPQHF. CDR3 bases: TGTGCCAGCAGTCCCATGGGGGGGGGTACCAATAGCAATCAGCCCCAGCATTTT.

V usage is TRBV21-1 and J usage is TRBJ2-7; the table's TRBD1 call for D was not verified on the DNA. TRBV21-1 is termed a pseudogene. This CDR3 is 13 amino acids long. DNA for the CDR3: TGTGCCAGCTCTTGGGGACACATCTACGAGCAGTACGTC. Amino acid sequence: CASSWGHIYEQYV.

The chain has TRBV11-3 and TRBJ2-7, with 12 bases aligning to TRBD1. CDR1 is SGHNT, CDR2 YENEEA, per germline. The V and J ends lost 5 bases and 7 bases, in that order; junction bases with no gene match: 9. The CDR3 has 15 residues. CDR3 coding DNA: TGTGCCAGCAGCAACCCGGGACAGGGGGCTCGGGAGCAGTACGTC. Amino acid sequence: CASSNPGQGAREQYV.

In this sample, this clone turned up once. This chain links TRBV27 with TRBJ2-7; 7 bases line up with TRBD1. The CDR3 loop spans 16 amino acids. Germline V gene data show CDR1 as MNHEY and CDR2 as SMNVEV (reference sequence). With 3 bases clipped from V and 0 bases from J, the junction kept 8 bases outside the gene matches. Here the CDR3 DNA reads TGTGCCAGCAGTTTGGGACAGTCCAGTACCTCCTACGAGCAGTACTTC. Encoded protein: CASSLGQSSTSYEQYF.

The gene calls are TRBV28 and TRBJ1-3, with D tentatively TRBD1 (6 bases). CDR1 and CDR2 (germline): MDHEN, SYDVKM. The CDR3 runs 18 residues. V shed 5 bases and J shed 5 bases, with 25 bases lying between them. The CDR3 is CASSPTYSNRDERNTIYF. The CDR3 DNA sequence: TGTGCCAGCAGTCCCACCTACTCCAACAGGGACGAAAGAAACACCATATATTTT.

The sample holds a few counts of this clone. This chain links TRBV7-8 with TRBJ1-5; tentative D call: TRBD1 (5 bases). The germline V gene encodes CDR1 SGHVS and CDR2 FQNEAQ. V gave up 1 base and J gave up 9 bases, with 13 bases separating them. This CDR3 has 14 amino acids. The CDR3 loop reads CASSLGRGGGPQHF. For the CDR3, the DNA is TGTGCCAGCAGCTTAGGTAGGGGTGGCGGGCCCCAGCATTTT.

This clone was counted between two and nine times. The chain links TRBV5-4 to TRBJ1-1; a possible D gene is TRBD1 (5 bases). This CDR3 has 14 residues. The V gene's germline CDR1 is SGHNT and CDR2 YYREEE (reference sequence). Trimming shortened V by 5 bases and J by 5 bases, and 16 bases separated the two germline ends. The CDR3 DNA follows: TGTGCCAGCAGGGGGGGACCCGGAGTTACTGAAGCTTTCTTT. Its translation is CASRGGPGVTEAFF.

This clone was observed once. The chain links TRBV6-1 to TRBJ1-2; no definite D call. Germline assignment: CDR1 MNHNS and CDR2 SASEGT. The V end was cut by 8 bases, the J end by 2 bases, with 6 bases between. The CDR3 is 11 residues long. CDR3 nucleotides: TGTGCCAGCGTGGAGAACTATGGCTACACCTTC. Translating it yields CASVENYGYTF.

V and J are TRBV6-5 and TRBJ1-1; D not certain. The length of the CDR3 is 14 residues. V shed 4 bases and J shed 5 bases, with 14 bases lying between them. Germline loops: CDR1 MNHEY, CDR2 SVGAGI. CDR3 nucleotides: TGTGCCAGCAGTTCCCAGTTAGGAACTACTGAAGCTTTCTTT. Its translation is CASSSQLGTTEAFF.

The rearrangement uses TRBV6-6 and TRBJ1-2; TRBD1 matches 7 bases. Losses at the gene ends were 7 bases for V and 7 bases for J; bases not matched to a gene: 9. Germline V gives CDR1 MNHNY, CDR2 SVGAGI (reference sequence). This CDR3 spans 13 amino acids. The CDR3 reads CASNLRQGSGYTF. CDR3 coding DNA: TGTGCCAGCAACCTCCGACAGGGAAGTGGCTACACCTTC.

V gene TRBV7-2 combines with J gene TRBJ1-4, with D maybe TRBD1 (5 bases). Germline V gene data show CDR1 as SGHTA and CDR2 as FQGNSA. The length of the CDR3 is 16 residues. With 1 base removed from V and 7 bases from J, the gap between germline ends came to 16 bases. The chain's CDR3 is CASSLGSAGPVEKLFF. As DNA, the CDR3 is TGTGCCAGCAGCTTAGGGTCGGCAGGGCCTGTTGAAAAACTGTTTTTT. Using reference TRBV7-2 and TRBJ1-4 for the parts outside the CDR3, the full variable domain is GAGVSQSPSNKVTEKGKDVELRCDPISGHTALYWYRQSLGQGLEFLIYFQGNSAPDKSGLPSDRFSAERTGGSVSTLTIQRTQQEDSAVYLCASSLGSAGPVEKLFFGSGTQLSVL.

V usage is TRBV11-2 and J usage is TRBJ2-3; no clear D gene. CDR3 size: 15 residues. Germline V gene sequence: CDR1 SGHAT, CDR2 FQNNGV. Between the trimmed V and J ends, which lost 2 bases and 2 bases, there was a span of 11 bases. Here the CDR3 reads CASSLLAVDTDTQYF. The CDR3 coding sequence is TGTGCCAGCAGCTTACTCGCGGTAGACACAGATACGCAGTATTTT.

The chain carries TRBV7-2 and TRBJ2-2, with D hard to call. V was shortened by 6 bases and J by 2 bases, with 10 bases between the two germline ends. Germline assignment: CDR1 SGHTA and CDR2 FQGNSA. CDR3 length: 14 amino acids. The CDR3 protein is CASRRLTNTGELFF. The CDR3 DNA reads as TGTGCCAGCAGGAGGTTAACAAACACCGGGGAGCTGTTTTTT.

The V call is TRBV29-1, the J call TRBJ2-4, with TRBD2 identical over 13 bases. CDR1 SQVTM and CDR2 ANQGSEA come from the germline V gene. Trimming took 6 bases from V and 3 from J; bases not matched to a gene: 8. This CDR3 is built from 16 residues. CDR3 DNA: TGCAGCGTACCCGGGACTAGCGGGAATGGCAAAAACATTCAGTACTTC. Translating gives CSVPGTSGNGKNIQYF.

This clone was observed once. The chain employs TRBV28 and TRBJ1-2; 7 bases align to TRBD1. Germline loops: CDR1 MDHEN, CDR2 SYDVKM. Trimming cost V 10 bases and J 4 bases; bases outside gene matches: 12. This CDR3 region has 14 residues. The CDR3 spells CAIQEQGLGYGYTF. The DNA for the CDR3 is TGTGCCATCCAAGAACAGGGGCTCGGCTATGGCTACACCTTC.

The V gene is TRBV9, the J gene TRBJ2-6; D unresolved. The length of the CDR3 is 15 residues. Between the trimmed V and J ends, which lost 0 bases and 4 bases, there was a span of 8 bases. Germline assignment: CDR1 SGDLS and CDR2 YYNGEE. CDR3 residues: CASSVGRRGANVLTF. The DNA of the CDR3 is TGTGCCAGCAGCGTAGGGCGTAGGGGGGCCAACGTCCTGACTTTC.

The rearrangement links TRBV5-4 to TRBJ2-5; perhaps TRBD2 as D (6 bases). The germline V gene has CDR1 SGHNT and CDR2 YYREEE (reference sequence). CDR3 length: 17 residues. V was pared by 4 bases and J by 4 bases, with 23 bases between. CDR3 nucleotides: TGTGCCAGCAGCGGAAGACTAGGAAAACAGCCCACAGAGACCCAGTACTTC. It encodes CASSGRLGKQPTETQYF.

The sample holds a few counts of this clone. The CDR3 spells CASSEEPGGLGYTF. The CDR3 DNA reads TGCGCCAGCAGCGAAGAACCAGGGGGCTTAGGCTACACCTTC. The V gene is TRBV10-1, the J gene TRBJ1-2, with 8 positions matching TRBD1. The CDR3 contains 14 residues. V dropped 6 bases and J dropped 8; count of bases not matched to a gene: 11. The germline CDR1 and CDR2 sequences are WNHNN and SYGVQD (reference sequence).